What follows are 29 T cell receptor beta chains derived from one specimen sequenced in a study of blood T cell repertoires in COVID-19. TCRdb's table, derived via immunoSEQ multiplex PCR, lists solely in-frame clones and lacks some. Altogether approximately 120,000 clones are present, around four fifths being singletons, with the ten largest covering around a fifth. Sequenced: peripheral blood. These receptors all stem from a man at least 80 years old with acute or convalescent COVID-19.

This sequence joins TRBV2 and TRBJ1-5; no reliable D call. This CDR3 has 18 amino acids. Germline values: CDR1 SNHLY, CDR2 FYNNEI. V lost 7 bases and J 0 bases, leaving 22 bases between the germline ends. The CDR3, as DNA: TGTGCCAGCACGAATGCCCTTTTGCACCGAGCTAGCAATCAGCCCCAGCATTTT. It translates to CASTNALLHRASNQPQHF.

The chain links TRBV5-1 to TRBJ2-1, with D hard to call. V was cut by 0 bases and J by 3 bases, with 4 bases left in between. CDR3 length: 13 amino acids. Germline values: CDR1 SGHRS, CDR2 YFSETQ. The CDR3 region is CASSLDSYNEQFF. The CDR3 nucleotides are TGCGCCAGCAGCTTGGACAGCTACAATGAGCAGTTCTTC. Complete variable domain (other parts from reference TRBV5-1 and TRBJ2-1): KAGVTQTPRYLIKTRGQQVTLSCSPISGHRSVSWYQQTPGQGLQFLFEYFSETQRNKGNFPGRFSGRQFSNSRSEMNVSTLELGDSALYLCASSLDSYNEQFFGPGTRLTVL.

The rearrangement joins TRBV18 to TRBJ2-7; 7 bases agree with TRBD2. The CDR3 runs to 14 residues. The germline CDR1 and CDR2 sequences are KGHSH and LQKENI. Trimming at V came to 3 bases and at J to 0 bases, leaving 2 bases not matched to a gene. CDR3 region: CASSPGLLSYEQYF. In DNA, the CDR3 is TGTGCCAGCTCACCGGGACTACTCTCCTACGAGCAGTACTTC.

This clone was counted between two and nine times. CDR3 protein: CASSGLGQGREKLFF. DNA of the CDR3: TGTGCCAGCAGTGGTTTGGGGCAGGGGCGTGAAAAACTGTTTTTT. V usage is TRBV2 and J usage is TRBJ1-4; tentatively, D is TRBD1 (6 bases). The CDR3 sequence is 15 residues long. The germline gives CDR1 SNHLY, CDR2 FYNNEI. Trimming pared 4 bases from V and 7 bases from J, leaving 16 bases between.

This chain uses TRBV30 with TRBJ1-1; D gene unclear. The CDR3 consists of 13 residues. The V gene's germline CDR1 is GTSNPN and CDR2 SVGIG (reference sequence). Trimming took 0 bases from V and 0 from J, leaving 5 bases between them. This CDR3 is CAWSVSVNTEAFF. CDR3 sequence (DNA): TGTGCCTGGAGTGTATCCGTGAACACTGAAGCTTTCTTT.

This sequence joins TRBV3-1 (or the pseudogene TRBV3-2) and TRBJ2-3, with a possible D match to TRBD2 (5 bases). The V and J ends lost 6 bases and 0 bases respectively, with 7 bases between them. The CDR3 loop spans 13 amino acids. Germline V gene sequence: CDR1 LGHDT, CDR2 YNNKEL (reference sequence). The CDR3 reads CASRGGSTDTQYF. CDR3 coding DNA: TGTGCCAGCAGGGGCGGGAGCACAGATACGCAGTATTTT.

The V gene is TRBV27, the J gene TRBJ2-3, with 7 bases that match TRBD1. Germline V CDR1 and CDR2: MNHEY, SMNVEV (reference sequence). The CDR3 covers 16 residues. The V gene end was trimmed by 6 bases and the J gene end by 0 bases; junction bases not matched to a gene: 9. The CDR3 spells CASSRDSLLSTDTQYF. The CDR3 coding sequence is TGTGCCAGCAGCCGGGACAGCCTACTAAGCACAGATACGCAGTATTTT.

The rearrangement links TRBV28 to TRBJ2-7; D ambiguous. The V end was cut by 6 bases, the J end by 0 bases, with 9 bases between. CDR3 size: 13 residues. Germline CDR1 reads MDHEN; CDR2 reads SYDVKM. Here the CDR3 DNA reads TGTGCCAGCAGGGCCCTTGTCTCCTACGAGCAGTACTTC. Protein product: CASRALVSYEQYF.

In nucleotides, the CDR3 is TGCGCCAGCAGCTTGGCCGCTAGCGGGAACATGGGGGAGACCCAGTACTTC. It encodes CASSLAASGNMGETQYF. The V call is TRBV5-1, the J call TRBJ2-5; 9 bases align to TRBD2. Trimming removed 0 bases from V and 5 bases from J; junction bases left unmatched: 11. The CDR3 has 17 amino acids. Germline values: CDR1 SGHRS, CDR2 YFSETQ.

The rearrangement uses TRBV2 and TRBJ2-7; D might be TRBD1 (6 bases). Trimming left V 10 bases short and J 2 bases short, with 15 bases between. This CDR3 region has 13 residues. Germline loops: CDR1 SNHLY, CDR2 FYNNEI. CDR3 sequence: CATSSGATYEQYF. CDR3 DNA sequence: TGTGCCACTAGCTCAGGGGCCACCTACGAGCAGTACTTC.

This clone has just a few counts. The rearrangement joins TRBV6-5 to TRBJ2-7; D may be TRBD1 (5 bases). Germline loops: CDR1 MNHEY, CDR2 SVGAGI. The CDR3 extends over 14 amino acids. Trimming shortened V by 6 bases and J by 7 bases, and 19 bases separated the two germline ends. This CDR3 reads CASSPSRVGVEQYF. CDR3 sequence (DNA): TGTGCCAGCAGCCCCTCCAGGGTTGGGGTAGAGCAGTACTTC.

The CDR3: CASSFSGGLRQQYF. The DNA for the CDR3 is TGTGCCAGCAGTTTTAGCGGGGGCCTCCGTCAGCAGTACTTC. The chain combines TRBV7-2 with TRBJ2-7; 9 bases fit TRBD2. Germline V lookup: CDR1 SGHTA, CDR2 FQGNSA. V was pared by 6 bases and J by 8 bases, with 11 bases of the junction left unmatched. The CDR3 covers 14 residues.

This chain links TRBV5-4 with TRBJ1-1; TRBD1 aligns across 7 bases. The CDR3 totals 15 residues. The V gene's germline CDR1 is SGHNT and CDR2 YYREEE (reference sequence). V dropped 2 bases and J dropped 4; count of bases not matched to a gene: 8. The CDR3: CASSLVGQASTEAFF. The CDR3 DNA sequence: TGTGCCAGCAGCTTAGTCGGACAGGCTAGCACTGAAGCTTTCTTT.

The chain recombines TRBV29-1 with TRBJ1-1; D is possibly TRBD1 (6 bases). The CDR3 loop spans 17 amino acids. Germline CDR1 is SQVTM and CDR2 is ANQGSEA. V gave up 6 bases and J gave up 0 bases, with 23 bases separating them. DNA of the CDR3: TGCAGCGTGGAAAGCGGGGGCACAGTAACTATGAACACTGAAGCTTTCTTT. Encoded protein: CSVESGGTVTMNTEAFF.

The V call is TRBV20-1, the J call TRBJ2-1; 11 nucleotides agree with TRBD2. Trimming removed 3 bases from V and 5 bases from J; junction bases left unmatched: 6. The CDR3 contains 15 residues. Germline V gene data show CDR1 as DFQATT and CDR2 as SNEGSKA (reference sequence). CDR3 bases: TGCAGTGCTAGTCCTTTAGCGGGGGGGCACAATGAGCAGTTCTTC. Protein product: CSASPLAGGHNEQFF.

The chain joins TRBV29-1 to TRBJ2-3, with 10 bases that match TRBD1. The V gene's germline CDR1 is SQVTM and CDR2 ANQGSEA. Trimming removed 4 bases from V and 6 bases from J; junction bases left unmatched: 4. This CDR3 is built from 13 residues. CDR3 sequence: CSVVTGGLDTQYF. In DNA, the CDR3 is TGCAGCGTTGTGACAGGGGGCTTGGATACGCAGTATTTT.

V is TRBV5-6 and J is TRBJ1-4; weak D call: TRBD1 (5 bases). The V and J ends lost 3 bases and 1 base respectively, with 16 bases between them. CDR1 is SGHDT, CDR2 YYEEEE, per germline. CDR3 length: 17 amino acids. The CDR3: CASSWGPRGLTNEKLFF. The CDR3 nucleotides read TGTGCCAGCAGCTGGGGCCCAAGGGGATTAACTAATGAAAAACTGTTTTTT.

The chain joins TRBV19 to TRBJ2-7, with 10 bases matching TRBD1. J gave up 7 bases and V 8 bases, and 5 bases lay outside the gene matches. CDR1 and CDR2 from the germline V gene are LNHDA and SQIVND (reference sequence). This CDR3 is 12 amino acids long. The CDR3 coding sequence is TGTGCCAGTGGGACAGGGGCGGGAGAGCAGTACTTC. Protein sequence: CASGTGAGEQYF. Supplemented by reference TRBV19 and TRBJ2-7, the full variable domain reads DGGITQSPKYLFRKEGQNVTLSCEQNLNHDAMYWYRQDPGQGLRLIYYSQIVNDFQKGDIAEGYSVSREKKESFPLTVTSAQKNPTAFYLCASGTGAGEQYFGPGTRLTVT.

In this sample, this clone turned up many times. The chain uses TRBV4-1 and TRBJ1-4; D remains unclear. V gave up 8 bases and J gave up 0 bases, with 13 bases separating them. CDR1 is MGHRA, CDR2 YSYEKL, per germline. The length of the CDR3 is 15 residues. CDR3 loop: CASSYQPATNEKLFF. CDR3 nucleotides: TGCGCCAGCTCGTACCAACCAGCAACTAATGAAAAACTGTTTTTT.

This chain connects TRBV5-4 to TRBJ1-5; 9 bases are shared with TRBD1. Per the germline V gene, CDR1 is SGHNT and CDR2 is YYREEE (reference sequence). The CDR3 has 15 amino acids. Trimming at V came to 3 bases and at J to 6 bases, leaving 7 bases not matched to a gene. Written as DNA, the CDR3 is TGTGCCAGCAGCTCAGATCCGGGACAGGGTCAGCCCCAGCATTTT. This encodes CASSSDPGQGQPQHF.

V usage is TRBV29-1 and J usage is TRBJ1-3; D unresolved. Germline CDR1 reads SQVTM; CDR2 reads ANQGSEA. V was clipped by 4 bases and J by 4 bases, with 8 bases between them. CDR3 size: 12 residues. The CDR3: CSVGSSGNTIYF. CDR3 DNA sequence: TGCAGCGTTGGGAGTTCAGGAAACACCATATATTTT.

This clone was seen a few times. The J gene is TRBJ1-2, the V gene TRBV5-5, with 8 bases lining up with TRBD1. V lost 4 bases to trimming and J lost 2 bases; unmatched junction nucleotides: 7. CDR1 SGHKS and CDR2 YYEKEE come from the germline V gene (reference sequence). This CDR3 has 15 amino acids. CDR3 DNA sequence: TGTGCCAGCAGCATAAAAACAGGGGGAAACTATGGCTACACCTTC. This codes for CASSIKTGGNYGYTF.

The chain uses TRBV10-1 and TRBJ2-7; D is unclear. Trimming left V 2 bases short and J 5 bases short, with 7 bases between. This CDR3 is built from 12 residues. Germline V gene lookup returns CDR1 WNHNN and CDR2 SYGVQD (reference sequence). The CDR3 reads CASSEKRDEQYF. In DNA form, the CDR3 reads TGCGCCAGCAGTGAGAAAAGAGACGAGCAGTACTTC.

V is TRBV25-1 and J is TRBJ2-4; D might be TRBD2 (5 bases). This CDR3 is built from 11 residues. CDR1 is MGHDK, CDR2 SYGVNS, per germline. Trimming left V 4 bases short and J 8 bases short, with 6 bases between. CDR3 sequence: CASSVRDIQYF. The CDR3 bases are TGTGCCAGCAGTGTGCGGGACATTCAGTACTTC.

Here the CDR3 reads CASSLWGTGEAFF. The CDR3 coding sequence is TGTGCCAGCAGTTTATGGGGGACAGGGGAAGCTTTCTTT. The chain is built from TRBV27 and TRBJ1-1; 9 bases are a match to TRBD1. The CDR3 runs to 13 residues. V was pared by 1 base and J by 8 bases, with 2 bases of the junction left unmatched. Germline-derived CDR1 and CDR2 are MNHEY and SMNVEV (reference sequence).

The J gene is TRBJ1-1, the V gene TRBV30; D ambiguous. The CDR3 runs 11 residues. The germline V gene encodes CDR1 GTSNPN and CDR2 SVGIG (reference sequence). The V end lost 5 bases, the J end lost 3 bases, and 7 bases lay between the germline ends. The CDR3 is CAWARYTEAFF. In DNA form, the CDR3 reads TGTGCCTGGGCCCGGTACACTGAAGCTTTCTTT.

The CDR3 here is CASSKSTGRQETQYF. The CDR3 DNA reads as TGTGCCAGCAGTAAGTCGACAGGGAGACAAGAGACCCAGTACTTC. The chain links TRBV28 to TRBJ2-5; 7 bases line up with TRBD1. CDR3 length: 15 residues. Germline V gene data show CDR1 as MDHEN and CDR2 as SYDVKM. The J segment lost 2 bases and the V segment lost 5 bases, leaving 8 bases of the junction unmatched.

The genes are TRBV13 and TRBJ1-1; 7 positions match TRBD1. The CDR3 runs 14 residues. The trim removed 6 bases at V and 4 bases at J, leaving 8 bases unmatched. Germline values: CDR1 PRHDT, CDR2 FYEKMQ (reference sequence). In nucleotides, the CDR3 is TGTGCCAGCAGACAGGGGACGCTGGGCACTGAAGCTTTCTTT. This codes for CASRQGTLGTEAFF.

V is TRBV9 and J is TRBJ2-7; 9 bases are shared with TRBD2. CDR3 size: 17 residues. From germline, CDR1 is SGDLS and CDR2 YYNGEE. V was pared by 4 bases and J by 6 bases, with 17 bases of the junction left unmatched. The DNA for the CDR3 is TGTGCCAGCAGCCCTATTGCGGGGGGGTCGTTGGGAAGCGAGCAGTACTTC. Encoded protein: CASSPIAGGSLGSEQYF. The full variable domain, with the rest looked up from reference TRBV9 and TRBJ2-7, is DSGVTQTPKHLITATGQRVTLRCSPRSGDLSVYWYQQSLDQGLQFLIQYYNGEERAKGNILERFSAQQFPDLHSELNLSSLELGDSALYFCASSPIAGGSLGSEQYFGPGTRLTVT.